This T cell receptor beta chain was captured in a study of blood T cell repertoires in COVID-19. Overall study context: The United States, Italy and Spain were the sources of the acute and convalescent COVID-19 samples. The analysed material was cDNA or gDNA that came from T cells, B-cell-depleted T cells, or PBMCs.

Original processing methods: By means of reference gene primer amplification, nucleated cell counts were estimated. TCRdb keeps only in-frame clones here, not all; method: immunoSEQ multiplex PCR. That table gives V, J and clone size, and the DNA gave D and trimming. The sample has fewer than 120,000 clones, nearly 90% seen once; the top ten hold approximately 5%. V shed 2 bases and J shed 4 bases, with 9 bases lying between them. The CDR3 sequence is 14 residues long. In germline, CDR1 is SGHTA, CDR2 FQGNSA. The TCR comes from a human donor in a cohort sampled during active COVID-19. Source material: peripheral blood. The rearrangement uses TRBV7-2 and TRBJ1-3; no clear D. Here the CDR3 reads CASSLRRGGNTIYF. Here the CDR3 DNA reads TGTGCCAGCAGCTTAAGACGGGGAGGAAACACCATATATTTT.